One sample yielded the 26 T cell receptor beta chains listed below, sequenced in a study of blood T cell repertoires in COVID-19. Some clones are missing from TCRdb's copy, which holds only in-frame ones; the method was immunoSEQ multiplex PCR. The data show approximately 88,000 clones, 75% to 95% seen once. Sequencing was done on a sample of peripheral blood. These receptors all come from a woman aged 50 to 65 in a cohort sampled during active COVID-19.

The CDR3 here is CASRPPGQGLKLFF. The CDR3 DNA follows: TGTGCCAGCAGGCCGCCGGGACAGGGGTTGAAACTGTTTTTT. The chain uses TRBV11-2 and TRBJ1-4; 10 positions match TRBD1. Germline loops: CDR1 SGHAT, CDR2 FQNNGV. The CDR3 has 14 amino acids. The V segment lost 6 bases and the J segment 11 bases; nucleotides outside the gene matches: 9.

The chain uses TRBV3-1 (or the pseudogene TRBV3-2) and TRBJ1-3, with TRBD1 identical over 11 bases. The germline CDR1 and CDR2 sequences are LGHDT and YNNKEL (reference sequence). The CDR3 runs to 17 residues. The V segment lost 1 base and the J segment 3 bases; nucleotides outside the gene matches: 5. CDR3 amino acids: CASSQVLGQGVGNTIYF. CDR3 nucleotides: TGTGCCAGCAGCCAAGTGCTGGGACAGGGGGTTGGAAACACCATATATTTT.

This clone appeared a few times. This chain joins TRBV10-3 and TRBJ1-6; D may be TRBD1 (5 bases). This CDR3 has 14 amino acids. Looked up from germline, CDR1 is ENHRY and CDR2 is SYGVKD. Deletions cut 4 bases from V and 8 bases from J, with 12 bases between. The CDR3 DNA follows: TGTGCCATCAGTGGGGCCAGGGATGATTCACCCCTCCACTTT. Its protein is CAISGARDDSPLHF.

The chain links TRBV5-1 to TRBJ1-6; TRBD1 matches 8 bases. The CDR3 totals 15 residues. Looked up from germline, CDR1 is SGHRS and CDR2 is YFSETQ. The V gene end was trimmed by 0 bases and the J gene end by 13 bases; junction bases not matched to a gene: 9. The CDR3 DNA follows: TGCGCCAGCAGCTTGGATGCAGGGGGCCCCTCTCCCCTCCACTTT. This sequence encodes CASSLDAGGPSPLHF.

This clone is a singleton in its sample. The chain combines TRBV7-9 with TRBJ2-5; possible D gene TRBD1, 5 bases. This CDR3 has 14 amino acids. Germline V gives CDR1 SEHNR, CDR2 FQNEAQ (reference sequence). Trimming stripped 1 base from V and 5 bases from J, with 11 bases between. CDR3 amino acids: CASSLVRGLETQYF. The CDR3 coding sequence is TGTGCCAGCAGCTTAGTTAGGGGATTGGAGACCCAGTACTTC.

J is TRBJ2-7 and V is TRBV5-4; 11 nucleotides match TRBD2. CDR1 SGHNT and CDR2 YYREEE come from the germline V gene (reference sequence). The trim removed 0 bases at V and 4 bases at J, leaving 3 bases unmatched. The CDR3 runs 15 residues. CDR3: CASSLELAGAYEQYF. CDR3 DNA sequence: TGTGCCAGCAGCTTGGAACTAGCGGGAGCGTACGAGCAGTACTTC.

The chain recombines TRBV20-1 with TRBJ2-1; 9 bases are shared with TRBD1. Per the germline V gene, CDR1 is DFQATT and CDR2 is SNEGSKA (reference sequence). V was clipped by 3 bases and J by 8 bases; unmatched bases: 8. The CDR3 consists of 14 residues. CDR3 amino acids: CSASLNRGRDEQFF. The CDR3 DNA sequence: TGCAGTGCTAGTCTTAACAGGGGGCGGGATGAGCAGTTCTTC.

The V call is TRBV6-2 or TRBV6-3, the J call TRBJ2-1; TRBD2 matches at 15 bases. This CDR3 region has 16 residues. Germline V CDR1 and CDR2: MNHEY, SVGEGT. V shed 4 bases, J shed 6 bases, and the junction held 4 bases outside the gene matches. CDR3 loop: CASSFGLAGGLNEQFF. The CDR3 nucleotides are TGTGCCAGCAGTTTCGGACTAGCGGGGGGGCTCAATGAGCAGTTCTTC.

The J gene is TRBJ2-3, the V gene TRBV11-2; D might be TRBD2 (7 bases). The length of the CDR3 is 14 residues. V was clipped by 3 bases and J by 5 bases, with 12 bases between them. CDR1 and CDR2 from the germline V gene are SGHAT and FQNNGV. The CDR3 bases are TGTGCCAGCAGCTTCGGGGGGCGCAGAGATACGCAGTATTTT. It encodes CASSFGGRRDTQYF.

The J gene is TRBJ1-4, the V gene TRBV7-9; tentative D call: TRBD1 (5 bases). Germline CDR1 reads SEHNR; CDR2 reads FQNEAQ (reference sequence). V was pared by 5 bases and J by 7 bases, with 20 bases between. CDR3 length: 16 residues. CDR3 residues: CASSSNGANGGEKLFF. In DNA, the CDR3 is TGTGCCAGCAGCAGCAACGGTGCTAACGGGGGTGAAAAACTGTTTTTT.

The CDR3 spells CSVGRDTQYF. CDR3 nucleotides: TGCAGTGTGGGGAGGGATACGCAGTATTTT. The gene calls are TRBV20-1 and TRBJ2-3; D possibly corresponds to TRBD2 (6 bases). The germline V and J ends were trimmed by 7 bases and 6 bases, with 8 bases remaining between them. The CDR3 contains 10 residues. The germline V gene encodes CDR1 DFQATT and CDR2 SNEGSKA (reference sequence).

The chain joins TRBV18 to TRBJ1-1; unclear D gene. The CDR3 runs to 14 residues. Germline V CDR1 and CDR2: KGHSH, LQKENI. V lost 4 bases to trimming and J lost 1 base, with 10 bases between them. The CDR3 reads CASSRPSPNTEAFF. The CDR3 bases are TGTGCCAGCTCACGACCGAGTCCGAACACTGAAGCTTTCTTT.

The rearrangement links TRBV5-4 to TRBJ2-3; TRBD2 might be the D (5 bases). Trimming left V 3 bases short and J 8 bases short, with 10 bases between. CDR3 length equals 12 residues. Germline values: CDR1 SGHNT, CDR2 YYREEE (reference sequence). The CDR3 region is CASSYTSGTQYF. In nucleotides, the CDR3 is TGTGCCAGCAGCTACACAAGCGGTACGCAGTATTTT.

The CDR3 spells CASRRTLAVNTEAFF. CDR3 DNA: TGTGCCAGCAGACGCACATTAGCGGTGAACACTGAAGCTTTCTTT. The chain is built from TRBV6-5 and TRBJ1-1; unclear D gene. Germline V gene lookup returns CDR1 MNHEY and CDR2 SVGAGI. This CDR3 comprises 15 residues. V gave up 6 bases and J gave up 0 bases, with 14 bases separating them.

The chain couples TRBV6-5 to TRBJ2-2; tentatively, D is TRBD2 (6 bases). CDR1 and CDR2 (germline): MNHEY, SVGAGI. The CDR3 is 14 amino acids. With 10 bases removed from V and 2 bases from J, the gap between germline ends came to 14 bases. The DNA of the CDR3 is TGTGCCATCTCCGGGACTGCCAACACCGGGGAGCTGTTTTTT. The encoded protein is CAISGTANTGELFF.

The V call is TRBV19, the J call TRBJ2-1, with D maybe TRBD1 (7 bases). CDR1 and CDR2 from the germline V gene are LNHDA and SQIVND (reference sequence). The CDR3 is 14 residues long. With 4 bases removed from V and 9 bases from J, the gap between germline ends came to 16 bases. CDR3 DNA: TGTGCCAGTAGTACTAGCAGGGGGGCCGCTGAGCAGTTCTTC. This gives the protein CASSTSRGAAEQFF.

The chain is built from TRBV5-1 and TRBJ2-1, with TRBD1 matching 9 bases. The length of the CDR3 is 15 residues. Trimming cost V 3 bases and J 3 bases; bases outside gene matches: 4. The germline V gene has CDR1 SGHRS and CDR2 YFSETQ. The CDR3 bases are TGCGCCAGCAGCTCTGGGACAGGGTACTACAATGAGCAGTTCTTC. Amino acids: CASSSGTGYYNEQFF.

This chain links TRBV5-4 with TRBJ2-4, with 8 bases aligning to TRBD2. The J segment lost 0 bases and the V segment lost 7 bases, leaving 12 bases of the junction unmatched. Germline V gene sequence: CDR1 SGHNT, CDR2 YYREEE (reference sequence). The CDR3 runs to 17 residues. The CDR3 bases are TGTGCCAGCGCCCAAGACGGGGGGGACCTAGCCAAAAACATTCAGTACTTC. This translates into CASAQDGGDLAKNIQYF.

Only one count was recorded for this clone. The chain employs TRBV28 and TRBJ1-2; D might be TRBD1 (6 bases). Germline loops: CDR1 MDHEN, CDR2 SYDVKM. Between the trimmed V and J ends, which lost 2 bases and 6 bases, there was a span of 10 bases. The CDR3 sequence is 13 residues long. The CDR3 sequence is CASSLQGYHGYTF. For the CDR3, the DNA is TGTGCCAGCAGTTTACAGGGGTATCATGGCTACACCTTC.

This rearrangement joins TRBV7-3 to TRBJ2-5, with 7 bases aligning to TRBD2. CDR1 is SGHTA and CDR2 is FQGTGA in the germline V gene. This CDR3 has 15 amino acids. The ends lost 2 bases at V and 7 bases at J; junction bases unmatched: 10. In nucleotides, the CDR3 is TGTGCCAGCAGCTTAGATGGAGCTAGCGGTACGACCCAGTACTTC. As protein: CASSLDGASGTTQYF.

This clone was seen only once. J is TRBJ1-1 and V is TRBV19; 8 nucleotides match TRBD1. The CDR3 consists of 15 residues. The V gene's germline CDR1 is LNHDA and CDR2 SQIVND (reference sequence). V lost 4 bases and J lost 4; bases outside the gene matches: 8. CDR3 protein: CASSSVVRGPTEAFF. For the CDR3, the DNA is TGTGCCAGTAGTAGTGTCGTCAGGGGGCCCACTGAAGCTTTCTTT.

This clone was picked up a small number of times. As DNA, the CDR3 is TGTGCCAGCAGCCACGCTTTACGGACAGGCTTGGGCTACACCTTC. Amino acid sequence: CASSHALRTGLGYTF. The rearrangement joins TRBV4-2 to TRBJ1-2; 7 bases are shared with TRBD1. Trimming removed 3 bases from V and 8 bases from J; junction bases left unmatched: 12. The length of the CDR3 is 15 residues. Germline CDR1 LGHNA, CDR2 YNFKEQ.

This clone was observed a single time. Within the sample, other DNA sequences also encode this same CDR3. V gene TRBV2 combines with J gene TRBJ2-5; a weak D match, TRBD2 (5 bases). The CDR3 extends over 11 amino acids. The V gene's germline CDR1 is SNHLY and CDR2 FYNNEI. Trimming stripped 4 bases from V and 5 bases from J, with 5 bases between. In DNA form, the CDR3 reads TGTGCCAGCAGTGCGGGGGAGACCCAGTACTTC. Residues: CASSAGETQYF.

The rearrangement links TRBV7-2 to TRBJ2-1, with a weak D call TRBD2 (6 bases). CDR3 length: 13 residues. The germline gives CDR1 SGHTA, CDR2 FQGNSA. Trimming left V 1 base short and J 7 bases short, with 8 bases between. The CDR3 is CASSLGLVNEQFF. DNA for the CDR3: TGTGCCAGCAGCTTAGGACTAGTGAATGAGCAGTTCTTC.

The chain has TRBV2 and TRBJ2-2, with a tentative D call TRBD1 (6 bases). From germline, CDR1 is SNHLY and CDR2 FYNNEI. Trimming shortened V by 8 bases and J by 6 bases, and 22 bases separated the two germline ends. The CDR3 has 16 residues. The DNA of the CDR3 is TGTGCCAGCGGTCTGGCTTGGACGTCAGGGGCCGGGGAGCTGTTTTTT. Translation: CASGLAWTSGAGELFF.

This clone was counted a single time. This chain joins TRBV5-1 and TRBJ1-1; D remains unclear. Germline V gene lookup returns CDR1 SGHRS and CDR2 YFSETQ. V dropped 0 bases and J dropped 1 base, with 7 bases sitting between them. This CDR3 has 14 amino acids. The CDR3 loop reads CASSLATANTEAFF. CDR3 bases: TGCGCCAGCAGCTTGGCTACAGCGAACACTGAAGCTTTCTTT.